What follows are 20 T cell receptor beta chains derived from one specimen sequenced in a study of T cells after posttransplantation cyclophosphamide. Libraries were prepared by immunoSEQ multiplex PCR; TCRdb keeps only in-frame clonotypes and omits some of them. The specimen gives about 12,000 clones without singletons; the ten biggest hold 26%. Busulfan-fludarabine conditioning, marrow transplant, and cyclophosphamide on days +3 and +4 were administered. Sequencing was performed on PBMCs, taken after allogeneic stem cell transplant with posttransplant cyclophosphamide. The receptors derive from a female patient between 40 and 55 years old who received an allogeneic stem cell transplant from a related donor, was CMV-positive, and had acute GVHD only. The graft donor may account for some of the T cells.

This clone was seen a handful of times. This chain connects TRBV7-9 to TRBJ2-1; TRBD2 agrees at 9 bases. The CDR3 consists of 16 residues. The V gene end was trimmed by 5 bases and the J gene end by 4 bases; junction bases not matched to a gene: 9. Germline V gene data show CDR1 as SEHNR and CDR2 as FQNEAQ (reference sequence). The CDR3 DNA reads as TGTGCCAGCAGCGCCCCGGCGGGGGGGGTATACAATGAGCAGTTCTTC. Its translation: CASSAPAGGVYNEQFF.

There are many counts of this clone. The CDR3 sequence is CASSNTSGLQSSGANVLTF. CDR3 nucleotide sequence: TGTGCCAGCAGCAACACTAGCGGCCTCCAGAGCTCTGGGGCCAACGTCCTGACTTTC. The chain combines TRBV7-2 with TRBJ2-6; 8 bases are a match to TRBD2. J gave up 0 bases and V 5 bases, and 12 bases lay outside the gene matches. The CDR3 is made up of 19 amino acids. Germline CDR1 SGHTA, CDR2 FQGNSA.

The table lists this clone with many counts. The chain recombines TRBV7-2 with TRBJ2-7; TRBD1 matches 7 bases. Germline V gives CDR1 SGHTA, CDR2 FQGNSA. The CDR3 contains 14 residues. V lost 6 bases, J lost 3 bases, and 8 bases stayed unmatched. The CDR3 region has the DNA TGTGCCAGCAGATGCCGGGACAGTCACTACGAGCAGTACGTC. Its translation: CASRCRDSHYEQYV.

This clone was counted many times. The chain uses TRBV11-3 and TRBJ1-1; 11 bases line up with TRBD1. V was pared by 0 bases and J by 0 bases, with 3 bases of the junction left unmatched. The CDR3 sequence is 17 residues long. Per germline, CDR1 SGHNT and CDR2 YENEEA. CDR3 amino acids: CASSLEDRGLLNTEAFF. Written as DNA, the CDR3 is TGTGCCAGCAGCTTAGAGGACAGGGGGCTCCTGAACACTGAAGCTTTCTTT.

This clone was found many times. J is TRBJ2-3 and V is TRBV7-3, with 8 bases that match TRBD2. The CDR3 is made up of 13 amino acids. Germline CDR1 reads SGHTA; CDR2 reads FQGTGA. V lost 4 bases, J lost 8 bases, and 5 bases stayed unmatched. CDR3 residues: CASSSVREATQYF. The DNA for the CDR3 is TGTGCCAGCAGCTCAGTGCGGGAGGCTACGCAGTATTTT.

This clone appeared many times. This chain joins TRBV7-6 and TRBJ2-1; possibly TRBD2 for D (6 bases). V lost 5 bases, J lost 7 bases, and 18 bases lay in between. The CDR3 length is 15 residues. Germline-derived CDR1 and CDR2 are SGHVS and FNYEAQ. The CDR3 sequence is CASSESWGGGNEQFF. CDR3 sequence (DNA): TGTGCCAGCAGCGAGTCCTGGGGTGGAGGGAATGAGCAGTTCTTC.

This clone was seen ten or more times. The chain is built from TRBV7-9 and TRBJ1-5, with D perhaps matching TRBD1 (5 bases). V lost 5 bases and J lost 5, with 13 bases in between. The CDR3 contains 14 residues. Germline V gives CDR1 SEHNR, CDR2 FQNEAQ (reference sequence). CDR3 loop: CASSRGTGHQPQHF. The CDR3 bases are TGTGCCAGCAGCCGGGGGACGGGCCATCAGCCCCAGCATTTT.

This clone has more than one count but fewer than ten. This chain joins TRBV5-6 and TRBJ2-2, with 8 bases matching TRBD1. CDR3 length: 19 residues. V was clipped by 0 bases and J by 6 bases; unmatched bases: 16. Germline-derived CDR1 and CDR2 are SGHDT and YYEEEE. The CDR3 DNA reads as TGTGCCAGCAGCTTGGTTCGGACAGGGCCAGGGGGAGTCGCCGGGGAGCTGTTTTTT. Translation gives CASSLVRTGPGGVAGELFF.

This clone has at least ten counts. The chain has TRBV11-2 and TRBJ2-5; maybe TRBD1 (6 bases). Between the trimmed V and J ends, which lost 5 bases and 2 bases, there was a span of 12 bases. The CDR3 has 14 amino acids. In germline, CDR1 is SGHAT, CDR2 FQNNGV. This chain's CDR3 is CASSPQGRQETQYF. CDR3 DNA sequence: TGTGCCAGCAGCCCACAGGGACGACAAGAGACCCAGTACTTC.

By sample share, this clone is medium-sized. The gene calls are TRBV7-9 and TRBJ1-1, with D maybe TRBD1 (6 bases). The CDR3 runs 15 residues. Germline V gene data show CDR1 as SEHNR and CDR2 as FQNEAQ (reference sequence). Trimming pared 1 base from V and 1 base from J, leaving 10 bases between. CDR3 amino acids: CASSLVRGWNTEAFF. The CDR3 nucleotides read TGTGCCAGCAGCTTAGTTAGGGGGTGGAACACTGAAGCTTTCTTT.

The chain carries TRBV7-8 and TRBJ1-2; 10 bases agree with TRBD1. Germline CDR1 SGHVS, CDR2 FQNEAQ. The CDR3 sequence is 17 residues long. V lost 3 bases, J lost 5 bases, and 12 bases stayed unmatched. DNA for the CDR3: TGTGCCAGCAGCTTCTCTACAAGGGACAGGGGAAAATATGGCTACACCTTC. It is translated as CASSFSTRDRGKYGYTF.

This clone showed up many times. V is TRBV4-3 and J is TRBJ2-1, with D possibly being TRBD1 (6 bases). The CDR3 sequence is 14 residues long. Germline lookup yields CDR1 LGHNA and CDR2 YSLEER. V lost 5 bases, J lost 2 bases, and 10 bases lay in between. The CDR3 bases are TGCGCCAGCAGCGCAGGGGTCGCCTACAATGAGCAGTTCTTC. Amino acid sequence: CASSAGVAYNEQFF.

Many counts were recorded for this clone. The rearrangement uses TRBV27 and TRBJ2-6; D not resolved. CDR1 is MNHEY and CDR2 is SMNVEV in the germline V gene (reference sequence). CDR3 length: 16 residues. Deletions cut 5 bases from V and 0 bases from J, with 11 bases between. In DNA form, the CDR3 reads TGTGCCAGCAGTGCGTATCTCGCCTCTGGGGCCAACGTCCTGACTTTC. This gives the protein CASSAYLASGANVLTF.

This clone was seen repeatedly, ten times or more. The rearrangement uses TRBV4-1 and TRBJ1-1; TRBD1 is a possible D gene (5 bases). In germline, CDR1 is MGHRA, CDR2 YSYEKL. Trimming removed 1 base from V and 0 bases from J, with 18 bases in between. The CDR3 is 18 amino acids. This CDR3 reads CASSQVNQGEKLNTEAFF. The CDR3 bases are TGCGCCAGCAGCCAAGTAAATCAAGGGGAAAAATTGAACACTGAAGCTTTCTTT.

This clone was recorded many times. The V call is TRBV7-9, the J call TRBJ2-7; 10 bases agree with TRBD2. The germline gives CDR1 SEHNR, CDR2 FQNEAQ (reference sequence). The CDR3 sequence is 16 residues long. The V segment lost 2 bases and the J segment 4 bases; nucleotides outside the gene matches: 8. The chain's CDR3 is CASSLISGSGRYEQYV. The CDR3 nucleotides are TGTGCCAGCAGCTTAATTAGCGGTAGCGGGAGGTACGAGCAGTACGTC.

This clone was recorded many times. CDR3 in DNA: TGTGCCACCAGACTCTCGCGGGGGCTCAATGAGCAGTTCTTC. Amino acid sequence: CATRLSRGLNEQFF. The chain recombines TRBV6-5 with TRBJ2-1; D is perhaps TRBD2 (7 bases). With 10 bases removed from V and 6 bases from J, the gap between germline ends came to 19 bases. Germline lookup yields CDR1 MNHEY and CDR2 SVGAGI. The CDR3 runs to 14 residues.

This clone was counted only a few times. V and J are TRBV29-1 and TRBJ2-1; no definite D call. Trimming removed 1 base from V and 7 bases from J, with 8 bases in between. Looked up from germline, CDR1 is SQVTM and CDR2 is ANQGSEA. This CDR3 region has 12 residues. The CDR3 DNA sequence: TGCAGCGTTGAAGGACTCGGAAATGAGCAGTTCTTC. Translated: CSVEGLGNEQFF.

This clone came up a few times. One junction end does not reproduce the germline sequence, and a read error may be involved. The chain combines TRBV7-7 with TRBJ2-5; D possibly corresponds to TRBD1 (6 bases). The V gene's germline CDR1 is SSHAT and CDR2 FNYEAQ (reference sequence). The CDR3 sequence is 15 residues long. In nucleotides, the CDR3 is TGTGCTAGCAGCTTAGTGGCAGGGGTCCAAGAGACCCAGTACTTC. Its protein is CASSLVAGVQETQYF. Drawing the rest from reference TRBV7-7 and TRBJ2-5, the complete variable domain is GAGVSQSPRYKVTKRGQDVTLRCDPISSHATLYWYQQALGQGPEFLTYFNYEAQPDKSGLPSDRFSAERPEGSISTLTIQRTEQRDSAMYRCASSLVAGVQETQYFGPGTRLLVL.

The chain has TRBV7-2 and TRBJ2-3; TRBD2 agrees at 12 bases. With V trimmed by 2 bases and J by 2 bases, 5 bases remained unmatched. Germline V gene sequence: CDR1 SGHTA, CDR2 FQGNSA. The CDR3 is made up of 17 amino acids. The CDR3 region has the DNA TGTGCCAGCAGCTTATTTCCTAGCGGGAGGGTCACAGATACGCAGTATTTT. Translating gives CASSLFPSGRVTDTQYF. The full variable domain, rest sourced from reference TRBV7-2 and TRBJ2-3, is GAGVSQSPSNKVTEKGKDVELRCDPISGHTALYWYRQSLGQGLEFLIYFQGNSAPDKSGLPSDRFSAERTGGSVSTLTIQRTQQEDSAVYLCASSLFPSGRVTDTQYFGPGTRLTVL.

This clone came up many times. This chain connects TRBV7-2 to TRBJ2-1, with 8 bases lining up with TRBD2. CDR1 is SGHTA, CDR2 FQGNSA, per germline. The CDR3 is made up of 16 amino acids. The J segment lost 1 base and the V segment lost 6 bases, leaving 8 bases of the junction unmatched. The CDR3 nucleotides are TGTGCCAGCAGTAGAGCGGGGGCCCTATCCTACAATGAGCAGTTCTTC. This translates into CASSRAGALSYNEQFF.